This entry features one T cell receptor beta chain sequence. CDR1 and CDR2 from the germline V gene are SGHTA and FQGNSA. V shed 6 bases and J shed 3 bases, with 12 bases lying between them. The CDR3 has 13 residues. The sample originates from a study of T cell changes during pregnancy in multiple sclerosis. Repertoires were generated with immunoSEQ multiplex PCR, while TCRdb's copy carries only in-frame clones and drops some. The sample yields about 59,000 clones, roughly 93% seen once. The receptor comes from a female donor with multiple sclerosis, enrolled in a pregnancy study. The sequences come from CD8+ T cells from peripheral blood mononuclear cells, collected in the third trimester of pregnancy. The V and J genes are TRBV7-2 and TRBJ2-7; D is unclear. The CDR3 nucleotides read TGTGCCAGCAGACCAGACGGAGTCTACGAGCAGTACTTC. Protein: CASRPDGVYEQYF.